A single T cell receptor beta chain is shown here with its context. Its antigen is as yet unknown. The sample belongs to a study of CD8+ T cells in alopecia areata. Study-wide points: Scalp and blood retained many expanded lesional clones during tofacitinib.

The V segment lost 4 bases and the J segment 3 bases; nucleotides outside the gene matches: 8. This CDR3 is 16 amino acids long. The V gene's germline CDR1 is SGDLS and CDR2 YYNGEE. cDNA prepared by RNA extraction and subsequent reverse transcription served as the template for sequencing. The table came from immunoSEQ multiplex PCR; TCRdb's copy has only in-frame clones and leaves some out. Among about 60,000 clones listed, more than 45% were seen once. Noted treatment: oral pan-JAK inhibitor, 5-10 mg twice daily. The sample in question was CD8+ T cells sorted from blood, obtained between weeks 36 and 40, from a patient treated with tofacitinib. The TCR was taken from a human donor with alopecia areata. This chain connects TRBV9 to TRBJ1-1, with TRBD1 matching over 11 bases. CDR3 DNA sequence: TGTGCCAGCAGCAGGACAGGGGGCGATCGGGACACTGAAGCTTTCTTT. The encoded protein is CASSRTGGDRDTEAFF.